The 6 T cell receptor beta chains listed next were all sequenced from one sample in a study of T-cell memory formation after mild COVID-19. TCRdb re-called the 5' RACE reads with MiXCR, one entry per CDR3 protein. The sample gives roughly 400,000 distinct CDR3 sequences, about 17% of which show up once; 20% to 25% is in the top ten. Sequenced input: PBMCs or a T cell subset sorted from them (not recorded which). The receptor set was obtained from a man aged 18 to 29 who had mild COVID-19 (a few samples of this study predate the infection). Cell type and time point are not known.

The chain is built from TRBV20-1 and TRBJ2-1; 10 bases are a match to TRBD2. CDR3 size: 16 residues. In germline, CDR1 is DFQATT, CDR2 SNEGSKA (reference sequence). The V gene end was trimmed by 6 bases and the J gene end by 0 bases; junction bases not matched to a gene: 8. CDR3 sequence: CSAQGLADSSYNEQFF. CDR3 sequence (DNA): TGCAGTGCCCAAGGACTAGCGGATTCCTCCTACAATGAGCAGTTCTTC.

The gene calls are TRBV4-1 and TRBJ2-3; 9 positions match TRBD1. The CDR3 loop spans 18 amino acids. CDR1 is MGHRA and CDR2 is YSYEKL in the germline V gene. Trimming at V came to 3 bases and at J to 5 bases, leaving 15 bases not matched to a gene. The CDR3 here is CASSHQLSGTGTLDTQYF. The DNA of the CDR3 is TGCGCCAGCAGCCACCAGCTGAGCGGGACAGGGACCTTAGATACGCAGTATTTT.

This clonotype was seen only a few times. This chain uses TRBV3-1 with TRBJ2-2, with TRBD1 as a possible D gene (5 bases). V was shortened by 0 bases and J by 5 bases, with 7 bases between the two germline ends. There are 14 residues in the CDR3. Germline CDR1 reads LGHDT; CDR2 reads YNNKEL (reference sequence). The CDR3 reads CASSQDAGTGELFF. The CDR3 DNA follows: TGTGCCAGCAGCCAAGATGCAGGGACCGGGGAGCTGTTTTTT.

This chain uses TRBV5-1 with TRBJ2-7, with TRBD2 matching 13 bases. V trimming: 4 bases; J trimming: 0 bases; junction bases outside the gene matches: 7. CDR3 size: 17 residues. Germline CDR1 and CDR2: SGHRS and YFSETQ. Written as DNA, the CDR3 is TGCGCCAGCAGCCCCATCGGGACTAGCGGGGTCTCCTACGAGCAGTACTTC. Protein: CASSPIGTSGVSYEQYF.

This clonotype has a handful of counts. The CDR3 region is CASSGDGQNTEAFF. CDR3 nucleotide sequence: TGCGCCAGCAGCGGGGATGGGCAGAACACTGAAGCTTTCTTT. V gene TRBV5-1 combines with J gene TRBJ1-1; D is unclear. CDR3 size: 14 residues. The V gene lost 4 bases and the J gene lost 1 base, with 11 bases spanning the gap. Looked up from germline, CDR1 is SGHRS and CDR2 is YFSETQ. Using reference TRBV5-1 and TRBJ1-1 for the parts outside the CDR3, the full variable domain is KAGVTQTPRYLIKTRGQQVTLSCSPISGHRSVSWYQQTPGQGLQFLFEYFSETQRNKGNFPGRFSGRQFSNSRSEMNVSTLELGDSALYLCASSGDGQNTEAFFGQGTRLTVV.

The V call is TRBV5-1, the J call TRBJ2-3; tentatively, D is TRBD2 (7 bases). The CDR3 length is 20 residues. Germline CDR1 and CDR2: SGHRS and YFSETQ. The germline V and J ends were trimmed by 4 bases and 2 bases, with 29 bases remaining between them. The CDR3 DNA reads TGCGCCAGCAGCCCCGAACTGCGGGCAGGCCGGCGGGGGCTCACAGATACGCAGTATTTT. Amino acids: CASSPELRAGRRGLTDTQYF.